This TCR beta chain was sequenced in a study of identical twins. A universal primer site arose from template switching, and cDNA bore unique molecular identifiers. MiXCR, run by TCRdb on the 5' RACE reads, gives a single entry per CDR3 protein. The sample holds 300,000 to 400,000 distinct CDR3 sequences, about 12% seen once. Trimming removed 2 bases at V and 3 bases at J, with 8 bases between. This CDR3 has 12 residues. Per the germline V gene, CDR1 is DFQATT and CDR2 is SNEGSKA (reference sequence). These data were also reused for a study on yellow fever vaccine responses in identical twins.

The sequence was collected from a woman younger than 30 in good health. The chain recombines TRBV20-1 with TRBJ2-7, with no clear D. Sequenced: CD8+ T cells sorted from blood. The CDR3 sequence: CSARKDGYEQYF. The CDR3 DNA reads TGCAGTGCTAGAAAGGACGGCTACGAGCAGTACTTC.